Below, one TCR beta chain is given with its context. The record originates from a study of early T cells in non-severe SARS-CoV-2 infection. About the research overall: Bulk RNA from unsorted whole blood was sequenced; chains were unpaired.

Germline values: CDR1 MNHEY, CDR2 SVGAGI. The CDR3 is 15 amino acids. V shed 6 bases, J shed 3 bases, and the junction held 8 bases outside the gene matches. Attachment of unique molecular identifiers to individual cDNA molecules was performed. MiXCR, run by TCRdb on the 5' RACE reads, gives a single entry per CDR3 protein. This table has about 83,000 distinct CDR3 sequences, roughly 12% appearing once. The clonotype was recovered from an adult who was a healthcare worker with PCR-confirmed SARS-CoV-2 infection or an uninfected control (not recorded which). J is TRBJ2-7 and V is TRBV6-5; 10 bases are shared with TRBD2. Sequenced: whole blood. CDR3: CASSRTLAGVYEQYF. Written as DNA, the CDR3 is TGTGCCAGCAGCCGAACCCTAGCGGGAGTCTACGAGCAGTACTTC.